This TCR beta chain appears in the sequencing data of a study of T cells in Graves' hyperthyroidism and ophthalmopathy. Study-wide points: Most thyroid clonotypes with frequency above 0.001 were detected in blood.

This clonotype was detected a few times. Its specificity is unknown. This may be a read error, as it is one base from a much larger clone. Amplification yielded TCR beta CDR3 regions, with RNA transcripts as the source. The study used the HTBI primer set for a first-round RT-PCR of the TCR CDR3. MiXCR, applied by TCRdb to the multiplex PCR reads, yields one record per CDR3 protein. The sample includes more than 500,000 distinct CDR3 sequences, 12% to 15% of them seen just once. The CDR3 consists of 15 residues. The germline gives CDR1 MDHEN, CDR2 SYDVKM. Trimming left V 2 bases short and J 2 bases short, with 11 bases between. Absence of ophthalmopathy progression within 18 months defined stable Graves' hyperthyroidism. Exclusion followed for patients with uncontrolled infection, other autoimmune disease, pregnancy or lactation.

This TCR came from a woman in her 40s with Graves' hyperthyroidism. The genes are TRBV28 and TRBJ2-3; D unresolved. Sequencing input: blood. CDR3 loop: CASSLDRVSTDTQYF. For the CDR3, the DNA is TGTGCCAGCAGTTTAGATAGGGTTTCCACAGATACGCAGTATTTT.